This T cell receptor beta chain emerged from a study of cytomegalovirus exposure and HLA in healthy donors. The CDR3 is made up of 16 amino acids. CDR1 is SEHNR, CDR2 FQNEAQ, per germline (reference sequence). Trimming took 4 bases from V and 2 from J, leaving 14 bases between them. Clones were sequenced by immunoSEQ multiplex PCR, and TCRdb holds only the in-frame ones, with some missing. The data hold 55,000 to 75,000 clones, with about nine tenths observed a single time. This TCR was sampled from a man aged 18 to 30 in good health and CMV-seronegative. The rearrangement joins TRBV7-9 to TRBJ2-2; D may be TRBD1 (7 bases). What was sequenced was PBMCs. The CDR3 bases are TGTGCCAGCAGCTGGAGACAGGGAGGAAACACCGGGGAGCTGTTTTTT. As protein: CASSWRQGGNTGELFF.